This T cell receptor beta chain is drawn from a study of regulatory T cells in long-lasting Graves disease. The study, taken as a whole, reports: Segments TRBV28, TRBJ1-2 and TRBJ2-5 showed preferential usage in persistent disease.

Germline values: CDR1 LNHDA, CDR2 SQIVND (reference sequence). The CDR3 sequence is 17 residues long. Trimming cost V 10 bases and J 2 bases; bases outside gene matches: 16. Only a few counts were recorded for this clonotype. Its specificity is unknown. Time point noted: persistent/refractory GD, antithyroid drugs over 5 years with positive TRAb. Isolated PBMC RNA provided the starting material for the TCR library. Patients came from an endocrinology department in Xi'an, China. Investigators prepared the TCR beta libraries by applying iRepertoire HTBI primers and Arm-PCR of CDR3 regions. TCRdb recomputed calls from the multiplex PCR reads with MiXCR, one row per CDR3 protein. Among a few hundred thousand distinct CDR3 sequences, around 20% were seen once, and the ten largest hold 14%.

This rearrangement joins TRBV19 to TRBJ1-5; 8 bases map to TRBD1. Sequenced here: peripheral blood mononuclear cells (PBMCs), sampled when the disease was refractory, from a patient treated with antithyroid drugs. This clonotype was sampled from a female donor with Graves disease. This CDR3 reads CATNLAGGLVGNQPQHF. The CDR3 nucleotides read TGTGCCACCAATCTGGCAGGGGGCTTGGTTGGCAATCAGCCCCAGCATTTT.